This T cell receptor (beta chain) was found in a study of beta chain features in type 1 diabetes. This clone has just a few counts. What it binds is not known. Trimming left V 7 bases short and J 7 bases short, with 20 bases between. CDR3 size: 15 residues. The V gene's germline CDR1 is SGHDN and CDR2 FVKESK. Every bit of the isolated RNA underwent reverse transcription, so sequencing read expressed TCRB transcripts. The data were produced by immunoSEQ multiplex PCR, yet TCRdb's version contains in-frame clones alone and is incomplete. The table includes around 500,000 clones, approximately 10% detected once. The study's findings and limits: Whatever favoring of shorter templates PCR might show would apply equally to patients and controls. Fewer insertions but more deletions were seen at VDJ junctions in type 1 diabetes patients. A greater similarity of naive, central memory and Treg TCRB repertoires was seen among patients than among healthy donors. Whether TCRB rearrangement is influenced by HLA type went unresolved here.

The sequence was collected from a woman aged 18 to 35 in good health. Sample: naive CD4+ T cells from blood. V and J are TRBV14 and TRBJ1-5; possible D gene TRBD1, 5 bases. The CDR3 DNA sequence: TGTGCCAGCAACGGCGAGGGGCAGGTCGAACAGCCCCAGCATTTT. Its translation: CASNGEGQVEQPQHF.